This T cell receptor beta chain was identified in a study of CD8 T cells in ankylosing spondylitis. With regard to this clonotype: Its antigen is as yet unknown.

Findings of the study overall: Reportedly, matched ankylosing spondylitis synovial fluid was significantly enriched for disease-linked clones. Reports of some motif variants in reactive arthritis synovial fluid and blood predate this one.

The TCR beta libraries were generated through quantitative 5'-RACE incorporating molecular barcodes. In TCRdb, the 5' RACE reads were re-called with MiXCR into one record per CDR3 protein. The repertoire includes about 360,000 distinct CDR3 sequences, approximately 14% of them detected once, and roughly 0.99% sits in the top ten. Trimming took 0 bases from V and 5 from J, leaving 11 bases between them. The CDR3 contains 14 residues. Germline CDR1 SGHRS, CDR2 YFSETQ. The specimen was blood, either unsorted or a sorted T cell fraction (not recorded which). The clonotype was recovered from a male donor with ankylosing spondylitis or in good health (not recorded which). This chain uses TRBV5-1 with TRBJ2-5; perhaps TRBD1 as D (6 bases). The DNA of the CDR3 is TGCGCCAGCAGCTTGGAGGGGGTTGGGGAGACCCAGTACTTC. This translates into CASSLEGVGETQYF.